These 27 T cell receptor beta chains came from one sample sequenced in a study of CD8 T cells in Susac syndrome. Reverse transcription used about 0.45 to 1 ug RNA and random hexamers. In TCRdb, the immunoSEQ multiplex PCR reads were re-called with MiXCR into one record per CDR3 protein. The sample contains approximately 160,000 distinct CDR3 sequences, approximately 94% of which appear only once. The sample was CD4+ T cells from PBMCs. These receptors originate from a human donor with multiple sclerosis.

The rearrangement joins TRBV18 to TRBJ2-3, with a weak D call TRBD1 (5 bases). There are 15 residues in the CDR3. Germline CDR1 is KGHSH and CDR2 is LQKENI. Deletions cut 4 bases from V and 2 bases from J, with 13 bases between. For the CDR3, the DNA is TGTGCCAGCTCACGGTCCAGGGATCTCACAGATACGCAGTATTTT. It specifies CASSRSRDLTDTQYF.

The V gene is TRBV5-1, the J gene TRBJ2-2; tentatively, D is TRBD1 (5 bases). The germline V gene has CDR1 SGHRS and CDR2 YFSETQ. Trimming left V 4 bases short and J 2 bases short, with 15 bases between. This CDR3 region has 16 residues. DNA for the CDR3: TGCGCCAGCAGCCAAAGACAGATGGTCAACACCGGGGAGCTGTTTTTT. As protein: CASSQRQMVNTGELFF.

This clonotype has only one observation. The chain employs TRBV9 and TRBJ1-1; TRBD1 aligns across 10 bases. The CDR3 runs to 16 residues. The V gene end was trimmed by 0 bases and the J gene end by 11 bases; junction bases not matched to a gene: 13. Germline V CDR1 and CDR2: SGDLS, YYNGEE. The CDR3 sequence is CASSVGDRGFFLDAFF. The CDR3 nucleotides read TGTGCCAGCAGCGTAGGGGACAGGGGTTTTTTTCTAGATGCTTTCTTT. The whole variable domain, filled in from reference TRBV9 and TRBJ1-1, reads DSGVTQTPKHLITATGQRVTLRCSPRSGDLSVYWYQQSLDQGLQFLIQYYNGEERAKGNILERFSAQQFPDLHSELNLSSLELGDSALYFCASSVGDRGFFLDAFFGQGTRLTVV.

This clonotype came up once. The rearrangement joins TRBV7-2 to TRBJ2-2; no definite D call. This CDR3 contains 13 residues. CDR1 is SGHTA and CDR2 is FQGNSA in the germline V gene. V was clipped by 5 bases and J by 6 bases, with 10 bases between them. The CDR3 sequence is CASSLQISGELFF. Here the CDR3 DNA reads TGTGCCAGCAGCCTCCAGATCTCCGGGGAGCTGTTTTTT.

The V and J genes are TRBV28 and TRBJ1-5, with a possible D match to TRBD1 (6 bases). The CDR3 spans 13 residues. V was cut by 5 bases and J by 7 bases, with 12 bases left in between. In germline, CDR1 is MDHEN, CDR2 SYDVKM. The CDR3 DNA reads as TGTGCCAGCAGTCTTCACAGGGAACAGCCCCAGCATTTT. It codes for CASSLHREQPQHF.

CDR3 in DNA: TGTGCCAGCAGCCCAACCGGGGTGAGGGGGGATGAGCAGTTCTTC. It specifies CASSPTGVRGDEQFF. The gene calls are TRBV11-2 and TRBJ2-1, with D perhaps TRBD1 or TRBD2 (6 bases each). The germline V gene has CDR1 SGHAT and CDR2 FQNNGV. V was trimmed by 5 bases and J by 8 bases, leaving 19 bases between them. The CDR3 is 15 residues long.

This clonotype appeared once. The V call is TRBV5-1, the J call TRBJ2-6; 8 bases line up with TRBD1. V lost 0 bases and J lost 1; bases outside the gene matches: 3. Germline CDR1 is SGHRS and CDR2 is YFSETQ. The CDR3 has 17 residues. This chain's CDR3 is CASSLGTGLSGANVLTF. In DNA form, the CDR3 reads TGCGCCAGCAGCTTGGGGACAGGGCTTTCTGGGGCCAACGTCCTGACTTTC.

The V and J genes are TRBV4-1 and TRBJ2-4; no clear D. Trimming took off 7 bases at V and 1 base at J, with 14 bases between the two ends. Per the germline V gene, CDR1 is MGHRA and CDR2 is YSYEKL. The CDR3 loop spans 15 amino acids. CDR3 in DNA: TGCGCCAGCACCCAGGCGTATTTGGCCAAAAACATTCAGTACTTC. Amino acids: CASTQAYLAKNIQYF.

This clonotype was seen only once. The CDR3 bases are TGTGCCAGCAGCTTTCGACTAGCGGGGGAATACACCGGGGAGCTGTTTTTT. Protein sequence: CASSFRLAGEYTGELFF. V is TRBV11-1 and J is TRBJ2-2; 12 bases line up with TRBD2. With V trimmed by 3 bases and J by 3 bases, 5 bases remained unmatched. The CDR3 has 17 amino acids. Germline CDR1 and CDR2: SGHAT and FQDESV (reference sequence).

V and J are TRBV6-1 and TRBJ2-1; D gene uncertain. The V and J ends lost 5 bases and 10 bases respectively, with 15 bases between them. This CDR3 comprises 13 residues. CDR1 and CDR2 (germline): MNHNS, SASEGT. The CDR3 loop reads CASSREWSREQFF. The CDR3, as DNA: TGTGCCAGCAGTCGAGAGTGGTCTAGAGAGCAGTTCTTC.

Comments on this clonotype: The DNA is omitted, as the CDR3 cannot be located on it reliably, and the CDR3 follows TCRdb's listing. The J gene is TRBJ1-2, the V gene TRBV12-3 or TRBV12-4; TRBD1 is the table's D call and was not checked against the DNA. Including both end residues, the CDR3 is 13 amino acids long. The CDR3 here is CASSSSTDYGYTF.

The chain is built from TRBV12-3 or TRBV12-4 and TRBJ1-5, with D perhaps matching TRBD1 (5 bases). The CDR3 runs 13 residues. The V end lost 7 bases, the J end lost 6 bases, and 13 bases lay between the germline ends. DNA for the CDR3: TGTGCCAGCAACGGGGGATTCGGTCAGCCCCAGCATTTT. This encodes CASNGGFGQPQHF.

The V gene is TRBV4-3, the J gene TRBJ2-7; D may be TRBD1 (6 bases). The CDR3 length is 13 residues. Trimming left V 1 base short and J 6 bases short, with 10 bases between. CDR1 is LGHNA and CDR2 is YSLEER in the germline V gene. Written as DNA, the CDR3 is TGCGCCAGCAGCCAAGTACAGGGAATCGAGCAGTACTTC. It translates to CASSQVQGIEQYF.

The chain uses TRBV4-3 and TRBJ1-5; no reliable D call. Germline V gene data show CDR1 as LGHNA and CDR2 as YSLEER. Trimming took off 4 bases at V and 0 bases at J, with 10 bases between the two ends. The CDR3 contains 15 residues. The CDR3 DNA is TGCGCCAGCAGCCCGGGGTTCTATAGCAATCAGCCCCAGCATTTT. Encoded protein: CASSPGFYSNQPQHF.

The chain employs TRBV11-2 and TRBJ2-2, with 12 bases lining up with TRBD2. Trimming took 3 bases from V and 1 from J; bases not matched to a gene: 6. The CDR3 loop spans 18 amino acids. Germline V gene lookup returns CDR1 SGHAT and CDR2 FQNNGV. CDR3 DNA sequence: TGTGCCAGCAGCTTCCGACTAGCGGGAGCTTTGAACACCGGGGAGCTGTTTTTT. Amino acids: CASSFRLAGALNTGELFF.

The V call is TRBV5-1, the J call TRBJ2-3; weak D call: TRBD1 (6 bases). The CDR3 contains 15 residues. Trimming cost V 7 bases and J 4 bases, with 19 bases left between them. Per the germline V gene, CDR1 is SGHRS and CDR2 is YFSETQ. The CDR3 is CASGERGINSDTQYF. CDR3 sequence (DNA): TGCGCCAGCGGAGAGAGGGGGATCAATTCAGATACGCAGTATTTT.

This sequence joins TRBV11-2 and TRBJ2-7; 7 bases are shared with TRBD2. Germline V gene data show CDR1 as SGHAT and CDR2 as FQNNGV. V was clipped by 0 bases and J by 1 base; unmatched bases: 9. This CDR3 has 17 residues. This CDR3 is CASSLDGREGRSYEQYF. The DNA for the CDR3 is TGTGCCAGCAGCTTAGATGGTAGGGAGGGAAGGTCCTACGAGCAGTACTTC.

This chain uses TRBV5-1 with TRBJ2-7; no reliable D call. This CDR3 is built from 12 residues. CDR1 is SGHRS and CDR2 is YFSETQ in the germline V gene. Trimming cost V 5 bases and J 2 bases, with 8 bases left between them. Here the CDR3 reads CASRQETYEQYF. DNA for the CDR3: TGCGCCAGCAGGCAGGAAACCTACGAGCAGTACTTC.

The V call is TRBV24-1, the J call TRBJ2-7, with a tentative D call TRBD2 (6 bases). The V end lost 1 base, the J end lost 6 bases, and 9 bases lay between the germline ends. This CDR3 contains 13 residues. Germline V gene sequence: CDR1 KGHDR, CDR2 SFDVKD. The CDR3 reads CATSDFSGAEQYF. CDR3 coding DNA: TGTGCCACCAGTGATTTTTCGGGAGCCGAGCAGTACTTC.

This rearrangement joins TRBV25-1 to TRBJ1-1, with TRBD1 as a possible D gene (5 bases). The germline V and J ends were trimmed by 3 bases and 5 bases, with 13 bases remaining between them. Germline lookup yields CDR1 MGHDK and CDR2 SYGVNS. The CDR3 sequence is 14 residues long. CDR3 residues: CASSDEGPGTEAFF. CDR3 sequence (DNA): TGTGCCAGCAGTGACGAGGGGCCGGGGACTGAAGCTTTCTTT. Together with reference TRBV25-1 and TRBJ1-1, the CDR3 gives the full variable domain: EADIYQTPRYLVIGTGKKITLECSQTMGHDKMYWYQQDPGMELHLIHYSYGVNSTEKGDLSSESTVSRIRTEHFPLTLESARPSHTSQYLCASSDEGPGTEAFFGQGTRLTVV.

CDR3 in DNA: TGCGCCAGCAGTGAATCTCTAGCGGGAATTCCCAATGAGCAGTTCTTC. Its translation is CASSESLAGIPNEQFF. The chain has TRBV10-2 and TRBJ2-1, with 9 positions matching TRBD2. The germline CDR1 and CDR2 sequences are WSHSY and SAAADI. Germline trimming cut 3 bases from V and 6 bases from J; bases unmatched to any gene: 9. CDR3 size: 16 residues.

J is TRBJ1-5 and V is TRBV5-1, with 7 bases identical to TRBD1. The CDR3 extends over 14 amino acids. V gave up 1 base and J gave up 6 bases; unmatched junction bases: 4. Germline V gene data show CDR1 as SGHRS and CDR2 as YFSETQ. CDR3 DNA sequence: TGCGCCAGCAGCTTGACAGGGGTTGGTCAGCCCCAGCATTTT. It yields the protein CASSLTGVGQPQHF.

A single count supports this clonotype. The chain joins TRBV6-5 to TRBJ1-1, with TRBD1 identical over 10 bases. The CDR3 length is 17 residues. Germline V gene sequence: CDR1 MNHEY, CDR2 SVGAGI. With V trimmed by 0 bases and J by 3 bases, 7 bases remained unmatched. The CDR3 protein is CASSYSRTGGLYTEAFF. CDR3 sequence (DNA): TGTGCCAGCAGTTACTCGAGGACAGGGGGTTTGTACACTGAAGCTTTCTTT.

The CDR3, as DNA: TGCGCCAGCAGCCAAGAATCTCGCACGAACACTGAAGCTTTCTTT. This codes for CASSQESRTNTEAFF. The V and J genes are TRBV4-3 and TRBJ1-1; D is unresolved. Germline assignment: CDR1 LGHNA and CDR2 YSLEER. V gave up 0 bases and J gave up 1 base, with 9 bases separating them. The CDR3 totals 15 residues.

The chain couples TRBV5-1 to TRBJ2-5; 7 nucleotides align to TRBD2. Germline V gives CDR1 SGHRS, CDR2 YFSETQ. The CDR3 runs to 14 residues. Unmatched junction bases numbered 4, after V lost 5 bases and J lost 0 bases. CDR3 region: CASSSGGYQETQYF. CDR3 nucleotides: TGCGCCAGCAGTTCGGGAGGATACCAAGAGACCCAGTACTTC.

There are a few counts of this clonotype. This sequence joins TRBV6-2 or TRBV6-3 and TRBJ2-5; maybe TRBD2 (5 bases). Germline V gene sequence: CDR1 MNHEY, CDR2 SVGEGT. CDR3 length: 13 residues. Trimming cost V 2 bases and J 3 bases, with 7 bases left between them. The CDR3 DNA follows: TGTGCCAGCAGTTACCGGCGGGAAGAGACCCAGTACTTC. It codes for CASSYRREETQYF.

The rearrangement uses TRBV5-6 and TRBJ2-1, with D perhaps TRBD2 (6 bases). Germline V gene lookup returns CDR1 SGHDT and CDR2 YYEEEE. This CDR3 is 15 amino acids long. The V end lost 4 bases, the J end lost 1 base, and 12 bases lay between the germline ends. The CDR3 is CASSPWAGSYNEQFF. CDR3 bases: TGTGCCAGCAGCCCATGGGCGGGATCCTACAATGAGCAGTTCTTC.